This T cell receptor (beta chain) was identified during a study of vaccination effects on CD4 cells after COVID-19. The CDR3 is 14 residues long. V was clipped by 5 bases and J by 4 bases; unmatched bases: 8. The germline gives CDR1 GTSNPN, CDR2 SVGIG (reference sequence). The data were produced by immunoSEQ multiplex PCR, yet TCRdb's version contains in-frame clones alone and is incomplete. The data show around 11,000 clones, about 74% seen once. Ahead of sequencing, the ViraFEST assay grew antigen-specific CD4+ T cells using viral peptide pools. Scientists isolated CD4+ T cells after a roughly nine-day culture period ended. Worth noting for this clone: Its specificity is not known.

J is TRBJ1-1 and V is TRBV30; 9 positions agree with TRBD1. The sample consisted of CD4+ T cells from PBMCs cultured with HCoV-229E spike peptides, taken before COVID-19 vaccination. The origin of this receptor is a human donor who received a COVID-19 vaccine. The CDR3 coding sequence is TGTGCCTGGCGTCGGACAGGGGCGGTCACTGAAGCTTTCTTT. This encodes CAWRRTGAVTEAFF. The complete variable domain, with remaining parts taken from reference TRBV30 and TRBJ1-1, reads SQTIHQWPATLVQPVGSPLSLECTVEGTSNPNLYWYRQAAGRGLQLLFYSVGIGQISSEVPQNLSASRPQDRQFILSSKKLLLSDSGFYLCAWRRTGAVTEAFFGQGTRLTVV.